A single sample gave rise to the 18 T cell receptor beta chains below, sequenced in a study of T cells in Graves' hyperthyroidism and ophthalmopathy (dated by TCRdb to between 2017 and 2020). Libraries were made using multiplex PCR. The listed sequencing device is Illumina HiSeq 2000. TCR beta CDR3 regions were amplified from RNA transcripts. For the first round of RT-PCR on the TCR CDR3, the HTBI primer set was used together with the Qiagen OneStep RT-PCR kit. TCRdb trimmed public reads at Q25 via fastp, called clones via MiXCR and kept in-frame beta chains. Entries that share a CDR3 protein sequence are merged under the most common genes and DNA. The sample table holds over 250,000 distinct CDR3 sequences, of which about a sixth were seen once. Clones ranked in the top ten supply 55% to 60% of the sample. Sequenced material: blood. The receptors shown here come from a woman aged 60-75 years with Graves' ophthalmopathy.

In DNA, the CDR3 is TGTGCCAGCAGTTTGGGACAGGGGGTCACCAAATACAGCACAGATACGCAGTATTTT. Protein sequence: CASSLGQGVTKYSTDTQYF. V gene TRBV6-5 combines with J gene TRBJ2-3, with 11 bases fitting TRBD1. Germline assignment: CDR1 MNHEY and CDR2 SVGAGI. Trimming cost V 4 bases and J 0 bases; bases outside gene matches: 12. This CDR3 has 19 amino acids.

This clonotype has at least ten counts. The rearrangement joins TRBV9 to TRBJ1-2; 7 bases are a match to TRBD1. From germline, CDR1 is SGDLS and CDR2 YYNGEE. CDR3 length equals 14 residues. J gave up 7 bases and V 4 bases, and 10 bases lay outside the gene matches. The CDR3, as DNA: TGTGCCAGCAGCTCCAGGGGGGGGGCGCCTGGCTACACCTTC. Amino acids: CASSSRGGAPGYTF.

This clonotype was picked up many times. The chain has TRBV6-2 or TRBV6-3 and TRBJ1-1, with 7 bases fitting TRBD1. Trimming took 2 bases from V and 0 from J; bases not matched to a gene: 0. CDR3 length equals 14 residues. CDR1 is MNHEY and CDR2 is SVGEGT in the germline V gene. DNA of the CDR3: TGTGCCAGCAGTTACGGGACAGTGAACACTGAAGCTTTCTTT. It is translated as CASSYGTVNTEAFF.

The rearrangement uses TRBV4-3 and TRBJ2-1, with 12 bases matching TRBD2. V was clipped by 0 bases and J by 9 bases; unmatched bases: 12. This CDR3 is built from 18 residues. Germline V gives CDR1 LGHNA, CDR2 YSLEER. CDR3 protein: CASSQDGGLAGGYGEQFF. CDR3 bases: TGCGCCAGCAGCCAAGATGGGGGCCTAGCGGGAGGGTACGGTGAGCAGTTCTTC.

This chain uses TRBV7-2 with TRBJ1-5; maybe TRBD1 (6 bases). Germline values: CDR1 SGHTA, CDR2 FQGNSA. V shed 5 bases and J shed 1 base, with 9 bases lying between them. The CDR3 is 14 residues long. DNA for the CDR3: TGTGCCAGCAGCGGGGGGCCCAGCAATCAGCCCCAGCATTTT. As protein: CASSGGPSNQPQHF.

This clonotype was detected many times. CDR3: CASSLVLGGSDQPQHF. CDR3 nucleotide sequence: TGTGCCAGCAGCTTAGTGTTGGGAGGGAGCGATCAGCCCCAGCATTTT. The rearrangement joins TRBV7-9 to TRBJ1-5; no reliable D call. CDR3 length equals 16 residues. The germline CDR1 and CDR2 sequences are SEHNR and FQNEAQ (reference sequence). V lost 1 base and J lost 5, with 15 bases in between.

Ten or more counts support this clonotype. This chain joins TRBV11-2 and TRBJ2-1; TRBD2 matches at 10 bases. There are 15 residues in the CDR3. V shed 5 bases, J shed 4 bases, and the junction held 5 bases outside the gene matches. CDR1 and CDR2 from the germline V gene are SGHAT and FQNNGV. CDR3 in DNA: TGTGCCAGCAGCCATCGGACTAGCGGATACAATGAGCAGTTCTTC. Its protein product is CASSHRTSGYNEQFF.

The table lists this clonotype with many counts. The V gene is TRBV12-3 or TRBV12-4, the J gene TRBJ1-3; D might be TRBD1 (6 bases). Trimming removed 10 bases at V and 3 bases at J, with 19 bases between. This CDR3 has 15 residues. CDR3 in amino acids: CATTPGQTGGNTIYF. CDR3 nucleotides: TGTGCCACCACACCCGGTCAGACAGGTGGAAACACCATATATTTT.

The gene calls are TRBV12-3 or TRBV12-4 and TRBJ1-6; 10 bases fit TRBD1. V was clipped by 6 bases and J by 9 bases; unmatched bases: 2. This CDR3 spans 13 amino acids. In DNA form, the CDR3 reads TGTGCCAGCAGCCGGGACAGGGGTTCACCCCTCCACTTT. Protein sequence: CASSRDRGSPLHF.

On this clonotype: The junction departs from germline at one end; a sequencing error may be responsible. This chain links TRBV6-4 with TRBJ1-4; D unresolved. This CDR3 has 16 residues. Germline V gene data show CDR1 as MRHNA and CDR2 as SNTAGT. Here the CDR3 reads CASSYSGEGEEEKLFF. The CDR3 DNA reads TGTGCCAGCAGTTACTCCGGGGAAGGAGAAGAGGAAAAACTGTTTTTT.

This clonotype occurred many times. The chain uses TRBV15 and TRBJ2-6, with no clear D. The CDR3 is 14 residues long. In germline, CDR1 is LNHNV, CDR2 YYDKDF (reference sequence). The V and J ends lost 1 base and 1 base respectively, with 2 bases between them. The DNA of the CDR3 is TGTGCCACCAGCAGAGTTTCTGGGGCCAACGTCCTGACTTTC. It yields the protein CATSRVSGANVLTF. Full variable domain (missing parts from reference TRBV15 and TRBJ2-6): DAMVIQNPRYQVTQFGKPVTLSCSQTLNHNVMYWYQQKSSQAPKLLFHYYDKDFNNEADTPDNFQSRRPNTSFCFLDIRSPGLGDTAMYLCATSRVSGANVLTFGAGSRLTVL.

This clonotype occurred many times. The J gene is TRBJ2-1, the V gene TRBV5-1, with D possibly being TRBD1 or TRBD2 (5 bases each). Germline V lookup: CDR1 SGHRS, CDR2 YFSETQ. The CDR3 covers 14 residues. The V end was cut by 1 base, the J end by 9 bases, with 14 bases between. The CDR3 spells CASSLSEGITEQFF. CDR3 nucleotide sequence: TGCGCCAGCAGCTTGTCAGAGGGGATAACTGAGCAGTTCTTC.

This clonotype came up many times. The rearrangement joins TRBV10-3 to TRBJ2-7; D not resolved. Germline assignment: CDR1 ENHRY and CDR2 SYGVKD. The CDR3 runs 15 residues. Trimming cost V 6 bases and J 5 bases, with 20 bases left between them. CDR3 coding DNA: TGTGCCATCAGCCCTGTGAAAGCCCTTACCCACGAGCAGTACTTC. It is translated as CAISPVKALTHEQYF.

This clonotype was seen ten or more times. The chain employs TRBV4-3 and TRBJ2-7, with D possibly called TRBD1 or TRBD2 (5 bases each). V was trimmed by 3 bases and J by 5 bases, leaving 11 bases between them. Germline V CDR1 and CDR2: LGHNA, YSLEER. CDR3 length equals 13 residues. The CDR3 nucleotides are TGCGCCAGCAGCCACAGGTTGGGGGACGAGCAGTACTTC. This translates into CASSHRLGDEQYF.

This clonotype appeared a few times. The chain joins TRBV5-6 to TRBJ1-2, with D unclear. CDR1 and CDR2 from the germline V gene are SGHDT and YYEEEE. The CDR3 length is 16 residues. V was trimmed by 2 bases and J by 4 bases, leaving 18 bases between them. The CDR3 here is CASSFPGHPTGYGYTF. The CDR3 nucleotides are TGTGCCAGCAGCTTTCCAGGTCACCCGACGGGCTATGGCTACACCTTC.

This clonotype was counted many times. The rearrangement uses TRBV2 and TRBJ1-1, with unresolved D. CDR3 length: 13 amino acids. Trimming left V 1 base short and J 1 base short, with 4 bases between. Looked up from germline, CDR1 is SNHLY and CDR2 is FYNNEI. CDR3 in DNA: TGTGCCAGCAGTGAAGAGGCGAACACTGAAGCTTTCTTT. Translation: CASSEEANTEAFF.

There are many counts of this clonotype. The chain uses TRBV12-3 or TRBV12-4 and TRBJ2-3; D not certain. With 5 bases removed from V and 2 bases from J, the gap between germline ends came to 17 bases. The CDR3 covers 16 residues. The CDR3 region is CASSGFRKNLTDTQYF. In DNA form, the CDR3 reads TGTGCCAGCAGTGGGTTTCGCAAAAACCTCACAGATACGCAGTATTTT.

The genes are TRBV4-3 and TRBJ2-2, with D perhaps being TRBD1 or TRBD2 (5 bases each). From germline, CDR1 is LGHNA and CDR2 YSLEER. V was trimmed by 2 bases and J by 6 bases, leaving 10 bases between them. The CDR3 is 14 amino acids. The CDR3 spells CASSQTRGSGELFF. DNA for the CDR3: TGCGCCAGCAGCCAAACGAGGGGTTCCGGGGAGCTGTTTTTT.